Listed here are 15 T cell receptor beta chains from one sample, sequenced in a study of blood T cell repertoires in COVID-19. Generated by immunoSEQ multiplex PCR, the TCRdb table keeps only in-frame clones and is missing some. The data contain some 220,000 clones, approximately 84% of them singletons. Sequenced: peripheral blood. The receptors here all came from a man aged 50-60 years with acute or convalescent COVID-19.

CDR3 bases: TGTGCCAGCAGCGCTACCGGGACAGGGGGCGAGCAGTACTTC. This translates into CASSATGTGGEQYF. The chain has TRBV9 and TRBJ2-7, with 11 bases matching TRBD1. Trimming cost V 3 bases and J 6 bases; bases outside gene matches: 5. From germline, CDR1 is SGDLS and CDR2 YYNGEE. This CDR3 is 14 amino acids long.

The chain recombines TRBV12-5 with TRBJ1-2; 7 bases align to TRBD1. After removal of 5 bases from V and 4 bases from J, the junction contained 10 bases not matched to a gene. CDR3 length: 15 amino acids. Germline V gives CDR1 LGHNT, CDR2 FRNRAP. CDR3 sequence: CASGQAGGWIYGYTF. CDR3 DNA: TGTGCTAGTGGTCAGGCAGGGGGTTGGATCTATGGCTACACCTTC.

The genes are TRBV2 and TRBJ2-7; 7 bases match TRBD2. The J segment lost 2 bases and the V segment lost 11 bases, leaving 15 bases of the junction unmatched. CDR3 length equals 15 residues. The germline V gene encodes CDR1 SNHLY and CDR2 FYNNEI. The CDR3: CAVLGRPGGAYEQYF. The CDR3 DNA sequence: TGTGCCGTCCTAGGGAGGCCGGGAGGCGCCTACGAGCAGTACTTC.

This rearrangement joins TRBV27 to TRBJ1-1, with 9 bases identical to TRBD1. There are 15 residues in the CDR3. Germline CDR1 and CDR2: MNHEY and SMNVEV (reference sequence). The junction had 8 bases not matched to a gene; V was cut back by 3 bases and J by 6 bases. The CDR3 DNA is TGTGCCAGCAGTTTTACAGGGGGCGGATACGCTGAAGCTTTCTTT. This codes for CASSFTGGGYAEAFF.

This clone was counted only a few times. The rearrangement uses TRBV6-1 and TRBJ2-7, with D possibly matching TRBD1 (6 bases). This CDR3 is 16 amino acids long. Germline V CDR1 and CDR2: MNHNS, SASEGT. V lost 2 bases to trimming and J lost 3 bases, with 17 bases between them. The CDR3 DNA is TGTGCCAGCAGTGAATTCAAGGGGGACACCTACTACGAGCAGTACTTC. It yields the protein CASSEFKGDTYYEQYF.

The V and J genes are TRBV10-3 and TRBJ1-2, with 7 bases fitting TRBD1. The trim removed 6 bases at V and 8 bases at J, leaving 9 bases unmatched. The V gene's germline CDR1 is ENHRY and CDR2 SYGVKD. This CDR3 region has 13 residues. CDR3 sequence (DNA): TGTGCCATCAGCATCGACAGGGTTGGAGGCTACACCTTC. Amino acid sequence: CAISIDRVGGYTF.

This sequence joins TRBV18 and TRBJ1-1, with D uncertain. The CDR3 consists of 16 residues. Trimming stripped 2 bases from V and 2 bases from J, with 15 bases between. Germline CDR1 and CDR2: KGHSH and LQKENI. CDR3 coding DNA: TGTGCCAGCTCACCAAGGCGGGAGACATTTAACACTGAAGCTTTCTTT. It yields the protein CASSPRRETFNTEAFF.

The chain has TRBV27 and TRBJ2-6; the D gene is possibly TRBD2 (6 bases). The germline CDR1 and CDR2 sequences are MNHEY and SMNVEV (reference sequence). The CDR3 is made up of 18 amino acids. Between the trimmed V and J ends, which lost 1 base and 0 bases, there was a span of 13 bases. CDR3 in DNA: TGTGCCAGCAGTTTATTGTTGAAGGACTACTCTGGGGCCAACGTCCTGACTTTC. Residues: CASSLLLKDYSGANVLTF.

This clone has just one count. The rearrangement joins TRBV10-2 to TRBJ1-1; TRBD1 is a possible D gene (5 bases). The CDR3 is 16 residues long. The germline gives CDR1 WSHSY, CDR2 SAAADI. Trimming removed 6 bases from V and 0 bases from J, with 17 bases in between. DNA of the CDR3: TGCGCCAGCAGAGAGGACATCTCAGGCCTGAACACTGAAGCTTTCTTT. It translates to CASREDISGLNTEAFF.

This chain joins TRBV28 and TRBJ1-5; D might be TRBD1 (6 bases). Germline-derived CDR1 and CDR2 are MDHEN and SYDVKM. The CDR3 contains 16 residues. V was clipped by 2 bases and J by 10 bases, with 21 bases between them. CDR3 coding DNA: TGTGCCAGCAGTTTACCCCGGAAACAGGGCAGCCGTCCCCAGCATTTT. Translating gives CASSLPRKQGSRPQHF.

The chain combines TRBV5-5 with TRBJ1-1; no definite D call. This CDR3 has 13 residues. Looked up from germline, CDR1 is SGHKS and CDR2 is YYEKEE (reference sequence). V was clipped by 0 bases and J by 6 bases, with 9 bases between them. CDR3 loop: CASSLEFGPEAFF. CDR3 bases: TGTGCCAGCAGCTTGGAGTTTGGCCCTGAAGCTTTCTTT.

The table lists this clone with a few counts. The chain employs TRBV24-1 and TRBJ2-7; D ambiguous. This CDR3 comprises 13 residues. Trimming stripped 3 bases from V and 0 bases from J, with 5 bases between. Germline V gene lookup returns CDR1 KGHDR and CDR2 SFDVKD. CDR3 protein: CATSDPGSYEQYF. In DNA form, the CDR3 reads TGTGCCACCAGTGATCCCGGCTCCTACGAGCAGTACTTC.

The rearrangement joins TRBV5-1 to TRBJ1-1; TRBD1 agrees at 7 bases. CDR1 and CDR2 from the germline V gene are SGHRS and YFSETQ. V lost 4 bases and J lost 4; bases outside the gene matches: 4. This CDR3 has 13 amino acids. CDR3 sequence: CASSPDRATEAFF. CDR3 nucleotides: TGCGCCAGCAGCCCCGACAGGGCCACTGAAGCTTTCTTT.

J is TRBJ1-6 and V is TRBV5-1, with TRBD1 matching 8 bases. The CDR3 consists of 17 residues. Germline V CDR1 and CDR2: SGHRS, YFSETQ. V trimming: 4 bases; J trimming: 2 bases; junction bases outside the gene matches: 8. The CDR3 here is CASSRRQGSTYNSPLHF. The DNA of the CDR3 is TGCGCCAGCAGCAGAAGACAGGGGTCGACCTATAATTCACCCCTCCACTTT.

The chain recombines TRBV5-1 with TRBJ2-5, with 14 bases that match TRBD2. Germline V lookup: CDR1 SGHRS, CDR2 YFSETQ. CDR3 length: 16 residues. The V gene end was trimmed by 0 bases and the J gene end by 3 bases; junction bases not matched to a gene: 1. CDR3 protein: CASSLGLAGGKETQYF. CDR3 DNA: TGCGCCAGCAGCTTGGGACTAGCGGGAGGGAAAGAGACCCAGTACTTC. The full variable domain, rest sourced from reference TRBV5-1 and TRBJ2-5, is KAGVTQTPRYLIKTRGQQVTLSCSPISGHRSVSWYQQTPGQGLQFLFEYFSETQRNKGNFPGRFSGRQFSNSRSEMNVSTLELGDSALYLCASSLGLAGGKETQYFGPGTRLLVL.